These 23 T cell receptor beta chains came from one sample sequenced in a study of control samples from healthy donors and cancer patients. The table came from immunoSEQ multiplex PCR; TCRdb's copy has only in-frame clones and leaves some out. This table holds some 250,000 clones, approximately 80% found once. Sequencing used PBMCs. These receptors were collected from a woman aged 60-75 years with lung cancer.

The V gene is TRBV27, the J gene TRBJ1-5, with D tentatively TRBD1 (5 bases). This CDR3 spans 16 amino acids. CDR1 and CDR2 (germline): MNHEY, SMNVEV (reference sequence). Trimming took 6 bases from V and 0 from J, leaving 15 bases between them. CDR3 sequence reads: CASSPRGTHSNQPQHF. In nucleotides, the CDR3 is TGTGCCAGCAGCCCACGGGGGACCCATAGCAATCAGCCCCAGCATTTT.

Concerning this clone: In the same sample, other DNA sequences code for this CDR3. The chain couples TRBV7-3 to TRBJ2-1; D not resolved. This CDR3 has 13 amino acids. Germline CDR1 and CDR2: SGHTA and FQGTGA. The ends were cut back, 2 bases at V and 5 bases at J, with 7 bases in the middle. CDR3 nucleotide sequence: TGTGCCAGCAGCTTATCCCGAGACAATGAGCAGTTCTTC. Translation gives CASSLSRDNEQFF.

The rearrangement joins TRBV4-2 to TRBJ2-1; D possibly corresponds to TRBD2 (7 bases). V lost 0 bases, J lost 6 bases, and 15 bases lay in between. The germline V gene has CDR1 LGHNA and CDR2 YNFKEQ. This CDR3 is built from 16 residues. CDR3 residues: CASSQDEGEGGNEQFF. In nucleotides, the CDR3 is TGTGCCAGCAGCCAAGATGAGGGGGAGGGTGGCAATGAGCAGTTCTTC.

The table lists this clone with a few counts. The V call is TRBV7-8, the J call TRBJ2-7; D may be TRBD2 (5 bases). The germline gives CDR1 SGHVS, CDR2 FQNEAQ. Trimming removed 5 bases from V and 0 bases from J, with 17 bases in between. The CDR3 is 16 residues long. This CDR3 reads CASSEGRRPSSYEQYF. In nucleotides, the CDR3 is TGTGCCAGCAGCGAAGGGAGAAGGCCGAGCTCCTACGAGCAGTACTTC.

The chain uses TRBV5-5 and TRBJ1-5, with 10 bases lining up with TRBD1. The J segment lost 6 bases and the V segment lost 3 bases, leaving 6 bases of the junction unmatched. Germline CDR1 is SGHKS and CDR2 is YYEKEE (reference sequence). This CDR3 comprises 15 residues. In DNA, the CDR3 is TGTGCCAGCAGCTCCGGGACAGGGGTCGGTCAGCCCCAGCATTTT. Its translation: CASSSGTGVGQPQHF.

The chain joins TRBV7-3 to TRBJ2-1; D remains unclear. The V gene lost 5 bases and the J gene lost 7 bases, with 15 bases spanning the gap. The germline V gene encodes CDR1 SGHTA and CDR2 FQGTGA. The CDR3 contains 14 residues. The CDR3 here is CASSAPGAGNEQFF. The CDR3 DNA sequence: TGTGCCAGCAGCGCCCCAGGCGCCGGGAATGAGCAGTTCTTC.

The CDR3 loop reads CASSSRFGDEQFF. The CDR3 bases are TGTGCCAGCAGCTCGAGGTTCGGAGATGAGCAGTTCTTC. V usage is TRBV7-3 and J usage is TRBJ2-1; D remains unclear. The CDR3 is 13 amino acids. Between the trimmed V and J ends, which lost 4 bases and 8 bases, there was a span of 12 bases. Germline loops: CDR1 SGHTA, CDR2 FQGTGA. Filled out from reference TRBV7-3 and TRBJ2-1, the complete variable domain reads GAGVSQTPSNKVTEKGKYVELRCDPISGHTALYWYRQSLGQGPEFLIYFQGTGAADDSGLPNDRFFAVRPEGSVSTLKIQRTERGDSAVYLCASSSRFGDEQFFGPGTRLTVL.

The chain carries TRBV4-2 and TRBJ1-5, with D uncertain. CDR1 is LGHNA and CDR2 is YNFKEQ in the germline V gene. The CDR3 totals 16 residues. Trimming pared 5 bases from V and 1 base from J, leaving 15 bases between. This CDR3 reads CASSSNDPDSNQPQHF. CDR3 nucleotides: TGTGCCAGCAGCTCCAATGATCCAGACAGCAATCAGCCCCAGCATTTT.

The J gene is TRBJ2-5, the V gene TRBV6-1, with D unresolved. Per germline, CDR1 MNHNS and CDR2 SASEGT. The CDR3 spans 14 residues. V was pared by 1 base and J by 2 bases, with 8 bases between. Written as DNA, the CDR3 is TGTGCCAGCAGTGAAGTTTCCTTGCAAGAGACCCAGTACTTC. Its translation is CASSEVSLQETQYF.

V usage is TRBV2 and J usage is TRBJ2-7; TRBD2 matches 11 bases. Germline-derived CDR1 and CDR2 are SNHLY and FYNNEI. The CDR3 is made up of 14 amino acids. Germline trimming cut 6 bases from V and 2 bases from J; bases unmatched to any gene: 3. CDR3 protein: CASRETSGAYEQYF. CDR3 DNA: TGTGCCAGCAGAGAGACTAGCGGGGCCTACGAGCAGTACTTC.

This chain links TRBV3-1 (or the pseudogene TRBV3-2) with TRBJ2-5, with 15 bases matching TRBD2. This CDR3 is built from 15 residues. Trimming took 4 bases from V and 5 from J; bases not matched to a gene: 2. Looked up from germline, CDR1 is LGHDT and CDR2 is YNNKEL (reference sequence). DNA of the CDR3: TGTGCCAGCAGCCTAGGGACTAGCGGGGGGGAGACCCAGTACTTC. It translates to CASSLGTSGGETQYF.

This clone was detected once. The chain has TRBV11-1 and TRBJ1-2, with D possibly being TRBD1 (5 bases). In germline, CDR1 is SGHAT, CDR2 FQDESV (reference sequence). This CDR3 contains 13 residues. V was cut by 4 bases and J by 8 bases, with 14 bases left in between. The CDR3 sequence: CASSSPGLKGYTF. CDR3 bases: TGTGCCAGCAGCTCCCCGGGACTGAAGGGCTACACCTTC. Combining the CDR3 with reference TRBV11-1 and TRBJ1-2 gives the whole variable domain EAEVAQSPRYKITEKSQAVAFWCDPISGHATLYWYRQILGQGPELLVQFQDESVVDDSQLPKDRFSAERLKGVDSTLKIQPAELGDSAMYLCASSSPGLKGYTFGSGTRLTVV.

The gene calls are TRBV5-4 and TRBJ2-5; D ambiguous. Germline CDR1 reads SGHNT; CDR2 reads YYREEE (reference sequence). V dropped 0 bases and J dropped 1 base, with 4 bases sitting between them. The CDR3 is made up of 13 amino acids. The DNA for the CDR3 is TGTGCCAGCAGCTTGGCCGTCCAAGAGACCCAGTACTTC. Translation gives CASSLAVQETQYF.

The J gene is TRBJ2-2, the V gene TRBV19; D is perhaps TRBD1 (6 bases). CDR3 size: 15 residues. The V end was cut by 7 bases, the J end by 3 bases, with 15 bases between. Germline values: CDR1 LNHDA, CDR2 SQIVND (reference sequence). The DNA for the CDR3 is TGTGCCAGTACCGAGAACAGGGTGGACACCGGGGAGCTGTTTTTT. Translated, it gives CASTENRVDTGELFF.

This sequence joins TRBV18 and TRBJ1-1; 9 bases map to TRBD1. Germline V lookup: CDR1 KGHSH, CDR2 LQKENI. The CDR3 runs to 14 residues. V shed 8 bases and J 4 bases; nucleotides not matched to a gene: 8. The CDR3 loop reads CASTRDRVVTEAFF. CDR3 nucleotides: TGTGCCAGCACTAGGGACAGGGTAGTCACTGAAGCTTTCTTT. Drawing the rest from reference TRBV18 and TRBJ1-1, the complete variable domain is NAGVMQNPRHLVRRRGQEARLRCSPMKGHSHVYWYRQLPEEGLKFMVYLQKENIIDESGMPKERFSAEFPKEGPSILRIQQVVRGDSAAYFCASTRDRVVTEAFFGQGTRLTVV.

The CDR3 bases are TGTGCCAGCACCCGAGGGCAGACAGCATACAATGAGCAGTTCTTC. This codes for CASTRGQTAYNEQFF. This chain connects TRBV5-6 to TRBJ2-1; tentatively, D is TRBD1 or TRBD2 (5 bases each). CDR1 and CDR2 (germline): SGHDT, YYEEEE. The germline V and J ends were trimmed by 6 bases and 4 bases, with 17 bases remaining between them. The CDR3 extends over 15 amino acids.

The V gene is TRBV28, the J gene TRBJ1-1, with TRBD1 matching 8 bases. V was pared by 6 bases and J by 8 bases, with 8 bases of the junction left unmatched. The germline V gene encodes CDR1 MDHEN and CDR2 SYDVKM. The CDR3 is 13 residues long. The DNA for the CDR3 is TGTGCCAGCAGGAACGGACAGGGAGGGGAAGCTTTCTTT. Protein sequence: CASRNGQGGEAFF.

The rearrangement links TRBV10-3 to TRBJ2-3, with D maybe TRBD1 (6 bases). The CDR3 runs 15 residues. Germline values: CDR1 ENHRY, CDR2 SYGVKD. V gave up 7 bases and J gave up 0 bases, with 14 bases separating them. The CDR3 sequence is CAIKRTAPSTDTQYF. In nucleotides, the CDR3 is TGTGCCATCAAACGGACAGCTCCCAGCACAGATACGCAGTATTTT.

The chain joins TRBV2 to TRBJ2-2; D is ambiguous. Trimming shortened V by 6 bases and J by 6 bases, and 11 bases separated the two germline ends. CDR1 SNHLY and CDR2 FYNNEI come from the germline V gene. The CDR3 has 13 amino acids. The chain's CDR3 is CASRPSPSGELFF. CDR3 DNA sequence: TGTGCCAGCAGGCCGAGCCCCTCCGGGGAGCTGTTTTTT.

The V call is TRBV15, the J call TRBJ2-7; 8 bases map to TRBD1. This CDR3 contains 16 residues. V shed 3 bases and J 3 bases; nucleotides not matched to a gene: 10. Germline loops: CDR1 LNHNV, CDR2 YYDKDF (reference sequence). This chain's CDR3 is CATSSYQGATVYEQYF. CDR3 in DNA: TGTGCCACCAGCAGCTATCAGGGGGCGACTGTCTACGAGCAGTACTTC.

This clone turned up a few times. This rearrangement joins TRBV11-2 to TRBJ2-5; TRBD1 is a possible D gene (6 bases). In germline, CDR1 is SGHAT, CDR2 FQNNGV. Trimming removed 7 bases at V and 2 bases at J, with 14 bases between. This CDR3 has 14 amino acids. CDR3 in amino acids: CASNRDILQETQYF. The DNA for the CDR3 is TGTGCCAGCAATCGGGACATTCTGCAAGAGACCCAGTACTTC.

The chain couples TRBV18 to TRBJ1-1, with a tentative D call TRBD1 (6 bases). The CDR3 runs to 16 residues. V shed 2 bases and J shed 1 base, with 14 bases lying between them. Looked up from germline, CDR1 is KGHSH and CDR2 is LQKENI. The CDR3 nucleotides are TGTGCCAGCTCACCAATTCTGGGGGCGGCGAACACTGAAGCTTTCTTT. Its protein is CASSPILGAANTEAFF.

J is TRBJ1-1 and V is TRBV3-1 (or the pseudogene TRBV3-2), with D perhaps matching TRBD1 (6 bases). The CDR3 runs to 14 residues. Per germline, CDR1 LGHDT and CDR2 YNNKEL (reference sequence). Trimming pared 7 bases from V and 1 base from J, leaving 13 bases between. CDR3 region: CASTLEGENTEAFF. Written as DNA, the CDR3 is TGTGCCAGCACCCTCGAGGGGGAGAACACTGAAGCTTTCTTT.